Sequencing of this TCR beta chain was carried out in a study of T cells expressing NK-cell markers. Looking at the study overall: In sorted CD3+CD56+NKG2C+, CD3+CD56+NKG2C- and CD3+CD56-NKG2C+ T cells, TCR beta repertoires were obtained. Study results and caveats: The study found dominant NKG2C+ clonotypes at about 1.0-7.5% of CD8+ T cells in six donors. In several donors, these clonotypes also led the CD3+CD56-NKG2C+ fraction.

Points on this clonotype: No antigen is known for it.

What made the TCR beta cDNA was 5'RACE template switching with UMIs. TCRdb re-called the 5' RACE reads; every CDR3 protein appears as one record, without DNA. In total, the table holds hundreds of thousands of distinct CDR3 sequences. Sequencing was carried out using blood T cells: a sorted CD56 or NKG2C T cell subset, CD4+ or CD8+ T cells, or bulk PBMC T cells (not recorded which). The TCR sequence derives from a man aged 18 to 30 in good health.

The CDR3 here is CASRDRRGSGANVLTF. This chain connects TRBV12-3 or TRBV12-4 to TRBJ2-6. The CDR3 consists of 16 residues.